The 27 T cell receptor beta chains presented below share a single source sample, sequenced in a study of blood T cell repertoires in COVID-19. Profiled with immunoSEQ multiplex PCR; TCRdb holds only in-frame clones, not every one. Of more than 50,000 clones in the sample, around 87% were seen once. Sequencing was done on a sample of peripheral blood. These receptors all come from a human donor in a cohort sampled during active COVID-19.

V is TRBV5-4 and J is TRBJ1-1; D gene uncertain. The germline V gene encodes CDR1 SGHNT and CDR2 YYREEE (reference sequence). This CDR3 has 13 residues. V lost 3 bases and J 10 bases, leaving 16 bases between the germline ends. CDR3 in amino acids: CASSYLTARGAFF. The DNA for the CDR3 is TGTGCCAGCAGCTACTTAACAGCGCGGGGAGCTTTCTTT.

The V gene is TRBV6-2 or TRBV6-3, the J gene TRBJ2-1; TRBD2 aligns across 7 bases. V was clipped by 7 bases and J by 4 bases; unmatched bases: 10. Germline V gene sequence: CDR1 MNHEY, CDR2 SVGEGT. This CDR3 is built from 15 residues. Here the CDR3 reads CASTPFGGGYNEQFF. CDR3 nucleotide sequence: TGTGCCAGCACCCCCTTCGGCGGGGGTTACAATGAGCAGTTCTTC.

The V gene is TRBV19, the J gene TRBJ1-6; D is unresolved. The CDR3 has 15 amino acids. V lost 1 base and J lost 7, with 11 bases in between. Germline CDR1 is LNHDA and CDR2 is SQIVND (reference sequence). CDR3 in DNA: TGTGCCAGTAGTATAGGGTCCCGCGCCAATTCACCCCTCCACTTT. Its protein product is CASSIGSRANSPLHF.

V is TRBV7-8 and J is TRBJ2-1, with 8 bases identical to TRBD2. The CDR3 sequence is 16 residues long. The germline gives CDR1 SGHVS, CDR2 FQNEAQ. Trimming took 1 base from V and 5 from J; bases not matched to a gene: 7. CDR3 coding DNA: TGTGCCAGCAGCTTAGGGGGGACTAGTAGGAACAATGAGCAGTTCTTC. Protein sequence: CASSLGGTSRNNEQFF.

This chain connects TRBV7-9 to TRBJ1-6; D is ambiguous. The germline V and J ends were trimmed by 2 bases and 9 bases, with 14 bases remaining between them. The CDR3 extends over 15 amino acids. CDR1 and CDR2 from the germline V gene are SEHNR and FQNEAQ (reference sequence). The CDR3 DNA follows: TGTGCCAGCAGCTTAACTGGAGGTTTTTCTTCACCCCTCCACTTT. It yields the protein CASSLTGGFSSPLHF. Variable domain in full (rest from reference TRBV7-9 and TRBJ1-6): DTGVSQNPRHKITKRGQNVTFRCDPISEHNRLYWYRQTLGQGPEFLTYFQNEAQLEKSRLLSDRFSAERPKGSFSTLEIQRTEQGDSAMYLCASSLTGGFSSPLHFGNGTRLTVT.

The chain has TRBV29-1 and TRBJ1-2, with 9 bases fitting TRBD1. V lost 7 bases to trimming and J lost 2 bases; unmatched junction nucleotides: 8. The CDR3 covers 14 residues. The germline V gene encodes CDR1 SQVTM and CDR2 ANQGSEA. CDR3 in amino acids: CSASTGTGNYGYTF. As DNA, the CDR3 is TGCAGCGCATCGACCGGGACAGGGAACTATGGCTACACCTTC. The full variable domain, its missing parts supplied by reference TRBV29-1 and TRBJ1-2, is SAVISQKPSRDICQRGTSLTIQCQVDSQVTMMFWYRQQPGQSLTLIATANQGSEATYESGFVIDKFPISRPNLTFSTLTVSNMSPEDSSIYLCSASTGTGNYGYTFGSGTRLTVV.

The chain employs TRBV5-4 and TRBJ2-1; 8 bases fit TRBD2. CDR1 and CDR2 (germline): SGHNT, YYREEE (reference sequence). The CDR3 length is 15 residues. Trimming at V came to 4 bases and at J to 6 bases, leaving 9 bases not matched to a gene. Here the CDR3 reads CASSLPSGRGNEQFF. The CDR3 coding sequence is TGTGCCAGCAGCCTCCCAAGCGGGAGAGGCAATGAGCAGTTCTTC.

V usage is TRBV7-2 and J usage is TRBJ1-6; D is unresolved. Germline V gene data show CDR1 as SGHTA and CDR2 as FQGNSA. There are 15 residues in the CDR3. V lost 5 bases and J lost 7, with 15 bases in between. The CDR3 sequence is CASSPGGESNSPLHF. DNA for the CDR3: TGTGCCAGCAGCCCCGGTGGAGAGAGCAATTCACCCCTCCACTTT.

The V gene is TRBV4-3, the J gene TRBJ1-1; D may be TRBD1 (6 bases). Germline V gives CDR1 LGHNA, CDR2 YSLEER. The CDR3 spans 14 residues. Trimming removed 3 bases from V and 5 bases from J, with 13 bases in between. The CDR3 here is CASSHGGGLTEAFF. CDR3 DNA: TGCGCCAGCAGCCATGGGGGGGGCTTAACTGAAGCTTTCTTT.

The chain uses TRBV14 and TRBJ2-5; the match to TRBD2 covers 8 bases. Losses at the gene ends were 8 bases for V and 5 bases for J; bases not matched to a gene: 10. The CDR3 consists of 14 residues. Germline V gives CDR1 SGHDN, CDR2 FVKESK. The CDR3 region is CASFIGGVGETQYF. CDR3 nucleotides: TGTGCCAGCTTCATCGGGGGGGTAGGCGAGACCCAGTACTTC.

V usage is TRBV5-1 and J usage is TRBJ1-1; D gene unclear. V lost 7 bases to trimming and J lost 12 bases, with 19 bases between them. CDR1 is SGHRS and CDR2 is YFSETQ in the germline V gene. The CDR3 is made up of 12 amino acids. CDR3 loop: CASSRTMDKPFF. CDR3 bases: TGCGCCAGCTCCAGGACTATGGATAAGCCTTTCTTT.

The chain couples TRBV10-3 to TRBJ2-5; D possibly corresponds to TRBD2 (6 bases). The length of the CDR3 is 15 residues. The V end was cut by 6 bases, the J end by 3 bases, with 17 bases between. Germline V gene data show CDR1 as ENHRY and CDR2 as SYGVKD. The CDR3 nucleotides read TGTGCCATCAGAAACGACCGGGACTTTAAAGAGACCCAGTACTTC. Protein product: CAIRNDRDFKETQYF.

The genes are TRBV5-1 and TRBJ2-7; a possible D gene is TRBD1 (6 bases). The germline V and J ends were trimmed by 4 bases and 1 base, with 9 bases remaining between them. The CDR3 has 13 amino acids. Germline lookup yields CDR1 SGHRS and CDR2 YFSETQ. CDR3 bases: TGCGCCAGCAGCCTCGGACAGTCCTACGAGCAGTACTTC. Its protein product is CASSLGQSYEQYF.

The chain recombines TRBV3-1 (or the pseudogene TRBV3-2) with TRBJ1-1, with 7 nucleotides matching TRBD1. Germline-derived CDR1 and CDR2 are LGHDT and YNNKEL (reference sequence). The CDR3 totals 15 residues. Trimming removed 1 base from V and 4 bases from J; junction bases left unmatched: 6. Written as DNA, the CDR3 is TGTGCCAGCAGCCAAGCTATGGCAGGGGGCACTGAAGCTTTCTTT. It encodes CASSQAMAGGTEAFF.

The gene calls are TRBV9 and TRBJ2-1, with unresolved D. Per the germline V gene, CDR1 is SGDLS and CDR2 is YYNGEE. The CDR3 consists of 13 residues. V was shortened by 3 bases and J by 8 bases, with 12 bases between the two germline ends. The DNA of the CDR3 is TGTGCCAGCAGCGGCTCAGCGTACGATGAGCAGTTCTTC. It yields the protein CASSGSAYDEQFF.

The chain couples TRBV18 to TRBJ1-2, with 7 bases lining up with TRBD1. Germline V gives CDR1 KGHSH, CDR2 LQKENI. J lost 3 bases, V lost 4 bases, and 8 bases had no gene match. The CDR3 contains 15 residues. The CDR3 protein is CASSLRTGPYYGYTF. In DNA, the CDR3 is TGTGCCAGCTCACTCCGGACAGGCCCCTACTATGGCTACACCTTC.

This clone was seen a handful of times. This specimen includes other DNA sequences encoding the same CDR3. The chain is built from TRBV3-1 (or the pseudogene TRBV3-2) and TRBJ1-2; perhaps TRBD1 as D (6 bases). The V gene lost 1 base and the J gene lost 3 bases, with 6 bases spanning the gap. CDR1 is LGHDT, CDR2 YNNKEL, per germline (reference sequence). The CDR3 has 13 residues. DNA of the CDR3: TGTGCCAGCAGCCAAGGGACAGACTATGGCTACACCTTC. Translated, it gives CASSQGTDYGYTF.

With regard to this clone: A read error may produce the germline difference seen at one junction end. V gene TRBV5-4 combines with J gene TRBJ1-2; 10 nucleotides match TRBD1. Germline V gene data show CDR1 as SGHNT and CDR2 as YYREEE (reference sequence). This CDR3 is built from 14 residues. CDR3 amino acids: CATSPGTGVYGYTF. The CDR3 DNA sequence: TGTGCCACCAGCCCCGGGACAGGGGTTTATGGCTACACCTTC.

This clone has a single count. The J gene is TRBJ2-7, the V gene TRBV6-5; tentative D call: TRBD2 (6 bases). V lost 5 bases, J lost 4 bases, and 12 bases lay in between. Germline-derived CDR1 and CDR2 are MNHEY and SVGAGI. The CDR3 is 13 residues long. CDR3 DNA sequence: TGTGCCAGCAGTCGTCGGAGCGGGTACGAGCAGTACTTC. It codes for CASSRRSGYEQYF.

Comments on this clone: This same CDR3 is encoded by further DNA sequences in the sample. The V gene is TRBV4-1, the J gene TRBJ1-3, with 7 nucleotides matching TRBD1. V dropped 5 bases and J dropped 4; count of bases not matched to a gene: 5. The CDR3 covers 14 residues. The germline CDR1 and CDR2 sequences are MGHRA and YSYEKL. The CDR3 here is CASSFRQGGNTIYF. The CDR3 nucleotides read TGCGCCAGCAGCTTCCGACAGGGAGGAAACACCATATATTTT.

This chain links TRBV3-1 (or the pseudogene TRBV3-2) with TRBJ2-2, with D perhaps TRBD2 (5 bases). Germline V CDR1 and CDR2: LGHDT, YNNKEL (reference sequence). V lost 1 base to trimming and J lost 7 bases, with 16 bases between them. The CDR3 loop spans 16 amino acids. CDR3 in amino acids: CASSQVDREINGELFF. CDR3 DNA: TGTGCCAGCAGCCAAGTCGACCGGGAAATTAACGGGGAGCTGTTTTTT.

The gene calls are TRBV5-1 and TRBJ2-7; the D gene is possibly TRBD1 (7 bases). CDR3 length: 16 amino acids. Germline CDR1 and CDR2: SGHRS and YFSETQ. The ends were cut back, 4 bases at V and 7 bases at J, with 24 bases in the middle. The CDR3 loop is CASSPLATGIVGEQYF. DNA for the CDR3: TGCGCCAGCAGCCCCCTAGCGACAGGGATCGTCGGGGAGCAGTACTTC.

The gene calls are TRBV7-9 and TRBJ1-3, with 8 bases matching TRBD1. Trimming at V came to 2 bases and at J to 0 bases, leaving 6 bases not matched to a gene. This CDR3 spans 17 amino acids. CDR1 and CDR2 (germline): SEHNR, FQNEAQ (reference sequence). The CDR3 DNA is TGTGCCAGCAGCTTAAGGGACAGGCAATTCTCTGGAAACACCATATATTTT. It is translated as CASSLRDRQFSGNTIYF. The full variable domain, its missing parts supplied by reference TRBV7-9 and TRBJ1-3, is DTGVSQNPRHKITKRGQNVTFRCDPISEHNRLYWYRQTLGQGPEFLTYFQNEAQLEKSRLLSDRFSAERPKGSFSTLEIQRTEQGDSAMYLCASSLRDRQFSGNTIYFGEGSWLTVV.

The chain links TRBV18 to TRBJ2-5; no clear D gene. V lost 6 bases and J lost 5, with 13 bases in between. The CDR3 is 13 residues long. Looked up from germline, CDR1 is KGHSH and CDR2 is LQKENI. In DNA, the CDR3 is TGTGCCAGCTCTAACCCGATCGGGGAGACCCAGTACTTC. This gives the protein CASSNPIGETQYF.

This clone was seen more than once but under ten times. The gene calls are TRBV19 and TRBJ1-5; D unclear. From germline, CDR1 is LNHDA and CDR2 SQIVND (reference sequence). This CDR3 contains 15 residues. Trimming stripped 5 bases from V and 0 bases from J, with 11 bases between. CDR3 in DNA: TGTGCCAGTAGTGGAGCCTTCGGTAGCAATCAGCCCCAGCATTTT. Its translation: CASSGAFGSNQPQHF.

The rearrangement links TRBV7-9 to TRBJ2-4, with TRBD2 matching over 10 bases. The junction had 9 bases not matched to a gene; V was cut back by 2 bases and J by 5 bases. This CDR3 region has 17 residues. From germline, CDR1 is SEHNR and CDR2 FQNEAQ (reference sequence). CDR3 sequence reads: CASSLPGTSEPENIQYF. CDR3 nucleotide sequence: TGTGCCAGCAGCTTACCCGGGACTAGCGAGCCCGAAAACATTCAGTACTTC.

J is TRBJ1-5 and V is TRBV7-9; the D gene is possibly TRBD1 (5 bases). From germline, CDR1 is SEHNR and CDR2 FQNEAQ (reference sequence). V was cut by 4 bases and J by 5 bases, with 12 bases left in between. The CDR3 length is 14 residues. In DNA form, the CDR3 reads TGTGCCAGCAGCTCCCTGACGGGGGATCAGCCCCAGCATTTT. Protein product: CASSSLTGDQPQHF.